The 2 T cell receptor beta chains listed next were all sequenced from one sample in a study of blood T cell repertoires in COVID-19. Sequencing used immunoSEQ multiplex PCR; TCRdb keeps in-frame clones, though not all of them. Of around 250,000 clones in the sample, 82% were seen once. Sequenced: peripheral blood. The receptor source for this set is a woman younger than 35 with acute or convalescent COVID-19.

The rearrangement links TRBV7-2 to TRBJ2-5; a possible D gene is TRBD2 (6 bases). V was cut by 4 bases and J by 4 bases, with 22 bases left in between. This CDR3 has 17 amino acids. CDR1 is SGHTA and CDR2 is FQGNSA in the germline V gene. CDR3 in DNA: TGTGCCAGCAGCTCTGGAAACTTGGGCGGGATAGGAGAGACCCAGTACTTC. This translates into CASSSGNLGGIGETQYF.

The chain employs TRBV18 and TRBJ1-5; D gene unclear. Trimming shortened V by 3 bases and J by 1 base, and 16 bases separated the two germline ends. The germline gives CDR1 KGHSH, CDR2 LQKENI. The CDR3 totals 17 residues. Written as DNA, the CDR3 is TGTGCCAGCTCACCCTCCGGTCCGGGCGGGAGCAATCAGCCCCAGCATTTT. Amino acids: CASSPSGPGGSNQPQHF.